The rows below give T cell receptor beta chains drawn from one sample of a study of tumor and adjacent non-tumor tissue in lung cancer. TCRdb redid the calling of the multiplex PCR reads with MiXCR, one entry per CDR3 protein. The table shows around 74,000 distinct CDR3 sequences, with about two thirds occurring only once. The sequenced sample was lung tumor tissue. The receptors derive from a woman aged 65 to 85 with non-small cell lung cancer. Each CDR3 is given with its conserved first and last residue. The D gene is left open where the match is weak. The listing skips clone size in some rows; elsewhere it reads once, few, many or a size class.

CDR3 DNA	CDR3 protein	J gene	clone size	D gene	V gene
TGTGCCGGGGGACAGGGGGAATTTGGAAAGACCATATATTTT	CAGGQGEFGKTIYF	TRBJ1-3	NA	TRBD1	TRBV30
TGTGCCTGGAGTGGGACAGCAGGTGGGGCCAACGTCCTGACTTTT	CAWSGTAGGANVLTF	TRBJ2-6	once	NA	TRBV30
TGTGCCAGCAGTCTCGACAAGAGCAGTTACAATGAGCAGTCCTTC	CASSLDKSSYNEQSF	TRBJ2-1	NA	NA	TRBV6-1
TGTGCCAGCAGCCTACAAGGGTCCCACTATAGCTACACCTTC	CASSLQGSHYSYTF	TRBJ1-2	NA	NA	TRBV28
TGCGCCAGCAGTCCAAGTACTAGCGAGAGAGGCAACTCCTACGAGCAGTACTTC	CASSPSTSERGNSYEQYF	TRBJ2-7	NA	TRBD2	TRBV4-1
TGTGCCAGCAGCTACCGAGCCTACGAGCAGCACTTC	CASSYRAYEQHF	TRBJ2-7	NA	NA	TRBV6-2/TRBV6-3
TGCGCCAGCAGCATGGTCGGGGGTTACAATGAGCAGTTCTTC	CASSMVGGYNEQFF	TRBJ2-1	NA	NA	TRBV4-1
TGCGCCAGCAGCCCGTCCGGGACTAGAGGGTTAGGCTCCTACAATGAGCAGTTCTTC	CASSPSGTRGLGSYNEQFF	TRBJ2-1	NA	TRBD2	TRBV5-1
TGCGCCAGCAGCACCGGGACAGGGGTCACCGGGGAGCTGTTTTTT	CASSTGTGVTGELFF	TRBJ2-2	few	TRBD1	TRBV5-1
TGCGCCAGCAGTCAAGTGAGAGGCCTACCGGGAAATGTTGGCCAAGAGACCCAGTACTTC	CASSQVRGLPGNVGQETQYF	TRBJ2-5	NA	NA	TRBV4-1
TGCGCCAGCAGCTTGGCCCAAGCTCACGAGACCCAGTACTTC	CASSLAQAHETQYF	TRBJ2-5	few	NA	TRBV5-1
TGTGCCAGCAGCGGACAGGGGATTAATGAAGAACTGTTTTTT	CASSGQGINEELFF	TRBJ1-4	NA	TRBD1	TRBV28
TGTGCCAGCAGTTCGCACGGAGTGGGGGCACGGACTGAAGCTATCTTT	CASSSHGVGARTEAIF	TRBJ1-1	NA	NA	TRBV28
TGTGCCAGCAGTTCGAACAGGGGGCCCAACTACGAGCAGTACTTC	CASSSNRGPNYEQYF	TRBJ2-7	large	TRBD1	TRBV12-3/TRBV12-4
TGTGCCAGCAGCTGGGACAGGGGATCCACTGAAGCTTTCTTT	CASSWDRGSTEAFF	TRBJ1-1	few	TRBD1	TRBV7-3
TGTGGCAGCAGATTGGGAGGGAGCACAGATACGCAGTATTTT	CGSRLGGSTDTQYF	TRBJ2-3	NA	TRBD2	TRBV5-4
TGTGCCAGCAGCGTTCGTGACAGGGGACCAGATAGGCAGTATTTT	CASSVRDRGPDRQYF	TRBJ2-3	NA	TRBD1	TRBV28
TGTGCCAGCGTTATAGCGGGAGGTGGTACCGGGGAGCTGTTTTTT	CASVIAGGGTGELFF	TRBJ2-2	many	TRBD2	TRBV7-9
TGTACCGTTGTCTGGGACAGGGGCTACTTC	CTVVWDRGYF	TRBJ1-2	NA	TRBD1	TRBV29-1
TGTGACAGCAGTCCCACCGGACTAGCGGGTAACTACAATGAGCAGTCCTTC	CDSSPTGLAGNYNEQSF	TRBJ2-1	NA	TRBD2	TRBV4-2
TGTGTCAGCAGCTTGGCCAAATGTGCGGCCACCGGGGAGCTGTTTTTT	CVSSLAKCAATGELFF	TRBJ2-2	NA	NA	TRBV5-5
TGCGCCAGCAGCCAGGACAGGGCGACAGATATGCAGTACTTT	CASSQDRATDMQYF	TRBJ2-3	NA	TRBD1	TRBV5-1
TGTGCCAACAGTTCGGGACAGACCTGGGGTCGCTACGGGCAGTACTTC	CANSSGQTWGRYGQYF	TRBJ2-7	NA	TRBD1	TRBV28
TGTGCCAGCAGCTTAGCCGGTCTGGAGAAACAGTACTTC	CASSLAGLEKQYF	TRBJ2-5	NA	NA	TRBV11-3
TGTGCCAGCAGAGAGACTAGCAGTGAGCAGTACTTC	CASRETSSEQYF	TRBJ2-7	NA	TRBD2	TRBV2
TGTGCCAGCAGCCTCAATTACAGGATTGAAGCTTTCTTT	CASSLNYRIEAFF	TRBJ1-1	medium-sized	NA	TRBV6-5
TGTGCCAGTAGCCCAAAGGGGAGGATTCACGGTGCTGAGCAGTTCTTC	CASSPKGRIHGAEQFF	TRBJ2-1	NA	NA	TRBV5-4
TGTGCCTCAGCACTGGGCGGGAGCCCCTACGTGCAGTATTTC	CASALGGSPYVQYF	TRBJ2-7	NA	TRBD2	TRBV10-3
TGTGCCAGCAGTGATCCCGGGACTGGCGCAAGGGAGATCCAGTACTTC	CASSDPGTGAREIQYF	TRBJ2-5	NA	NA	TRBV6-1
TGTGTCAGCAGCTTGGGGGGGCCAGGGGTGGCTGGCTACAGTTTC	CVSSLGGPGVAGYSF	TRBJ1-2	NA	NA	TRBV5-4
TGTGCCAGCAGTTCGTTAGACGGGAACCGGGGCTACACCTTC	CASSSLDGNRGYTF	TRBJ1-2	many	NA	TRBV28
TGTGCCAGCAGCTTAGTTTCTAGCGTCGGTGAGCAGTTCTTC	CASSLVSSVGEQFF	TRBJ2-1	many	NA	TRBV7-8
TGTGCCAGCTATAACGGGAGGGCGGTGGGCAAAAACATTCAGTACTTC	CASYNGRAVGKNIQYF	TRBJ2-4	many	TRBD2	TRBV6-6
TGTGCCAACAGCTTGAGGGCAGGGGGCATGGATACGCAGTATTTT	CANSLRAGGMDTQYF	TRBJ2-3	NA	TRBD1	TRBV6-4
TGTGCCAGCAGCCAAGATCGCCCGGGACAGGGCACAGATACGCAGTATTTT	CASSQDRPGQGTDTQYF	TRBJ2-3	many	TRBD1	TRBV14
TGCAGTGCTAGAGATGAGACTAGCGTCAATGAGCAGTTCTTC	CSARDETSVNEQFF	TRBJ2-1	many	TRBD2	TRBV20-1
TGCGCCAGCAGTGCAGGCTACATCGACGGGCAGTACTTC	CASSAGYIDGQYF	TRBJ2-7	NA	NA	TRBV10-1
TGCAGTGCGAACGCGCGAACAGGGGGGGGCACTGAAGCTTTCTTT	CSANARTGGGTEAFF	TRBJ1-1	NA	TRBD1	TRBV20-1
TGCAGCGGTAGATGGAACACAGATACGCAGTATTTT	CSGRWNTDTQYF	TRBJ2-3	NA	NA	TRBV29-1
TGTGCCATCAGTGAGATCAGGTTGGATGAGCAGTTCTTC	CAISEIRLDEQFF	TRBJ2-1	NA	NA	TRBV10-3
TGCAGTGAGTTCAGCGGGCCCGAACTCAATGAGCAGTTCTTC	CSEFSGPELNEQFF	TRBJ2-1	NA	NA	TRBV20-1
TGTGCCAGTAGTTCATCAGCCAACGCTGAAGCTTTCTTT	CASSSSANAEAFF	TRBJ1-1	NA	NA	TRBV6-6
TGTGCCAGCAGAAGAGACAGCTCTACAAATACGCAGTATTTT	CASRRDSSTNTQYF	TRBJ2-3	NA	NA	TRBV7-9
TGTGCCAGCAGTCACCGATTGAACACTGGGGAGCTGTTTTTT	CASSHRLNTGELFF	TRBJ2-2	NA	NA	TRBV12-3/TRBV12-4
TGCACCAGCAATCGGGCTCCAGATACGCAGTATTTT	CTSNRAPDTQYF	TRBJ2-3	NA	NA	TRBV5-1
TGTGCCAGCAGTCTCTCGGACAGGGATGCCGAGCAGTACTTC	CASSLSDRDAEQYF	TRBJ2-7	NA	TRBD1	TRBV11-1
TGTGCCAACAGCCCCCTGCGGAGGTCCCTCACCGGGGAGCTGTTTTTT	CANSPLRRSLTGELFF	TRBJ2-2	NA	NA	TRBV11-1
TGCAGTGTTAGCCCGGCGGGTACGCAGTATTTT	CSVSPAGTQYF	TRBJ2-3	NA	NA	TRBV20-1
TGCAGCGCCGGACTACCCGGAGGCGGGACCCAGTACTTC	CSAGLPGGGTQYF	TRBJ2-5	NA	NA	TRBV29-1
TGTGTCAGCACCCGAACTAGCGGGACCACAGATACGCAGTATTTT	CVSTRTSGTTDTQYF	TRBJ2-3	NA	TRBD2	TRBV6-6
TGTGCCAACATCTACCAGGGAAGTAACTATGGCTACACCTTC	CANIYQGSNYGYTF	TRBJ1-2	NA	NA	TRBV6-5
TGTGCCTGCAGTGTCGAGGGACTGGGGATAAACGAAAAACTGTTTTTT	CACSVEGLGINEKLFF	TRBJ1-4	NA	NA	TRBV6-1
TGCGCCAGCAGCCAAGTCTATTCGGGACACCTAAACTACGGCTACACCTTC	CASSQVYSGHLNYGYTF	TRBJ1-2	NA	NA	TRBV4-1
TGCAGTGCTAGATCCTCGGGACAGCGCAATCAGCCCCAGCATTTT	CSARSSGQRNQPQHF	TRBJ1-5	many	TRBD1	TRBV20-1
TGCGCCAGCAGCTGGAGCTCCTACGAGCAGTACTTC	CASSWSSYEQYF	TRBJ2-7	many	NA	TRBV5-1